Presented here are 27 T cell receptor beta chains from one specimen sequenced in a study of blood T cell repertoires in COVID-19. Clones were read by immunoSEQ multiplex PCR, and TCRdb kept only the in-frame ones, dropping some. The sample gives about 250,000 clones, about 87% of which show up once; roughly 6.8% is in the top ten. Sequencing was performed on peripheral blood. The origin of the receptors is a woman aged 25 to 39 with COVID-19, enrolled during active disease.

This sequence joins TRBV25-1 and TRBJ1-1; no firm D call. Per germline, CDR1 MGHDK and CDR2 SYGVNS. Trimming removed 1 base from V and 1 base from J, with 7 bases in between. CDR3 size: 14 residues. DNA of the CDR3: TGTGCCAGCAGTGAATTAAGAGGGAACACTGAAGCTTTCTTT. Its translation: CASSELRGNTEAFF.

The chain employs TRBV7-2 and TRBJ1-1, with D possibly matching TRBD1 (5 bases). V was trimmed by 1 base and J by 4 bases, leaving 10 bases between them. Germline assignment: CDR1 SGHTA and CDR2 FQGNSA. The CDR3 spans 14 residues. The CDR3 nucleotides are TGTGCCAGCAGCTTAGGGCCCAGGGTCACTGAAGCTTTCTTT. The encoded protein is CASSLGPRVTEAFF. Full variable domain (remainder filled in from reference TRBV7-2 and TRBJ1-1): GAGVSQSPSNKVTEKGKDVELRCDPISGHTALYWYRQSLGQGLEFLIYFQGNSAPDKSGLPSDRFSAERTGGSVSTLTIQRTQQEDSAVYLCASSLGPRVTEAFFGQGTRLTVV.

This clone has a single count. V is TRBV11-3 and J is TRBJ2-5; D uncertain. Per germline, CDR1 SGHNT and CDR2 YENEEA. The ends were cut back, 5 bases at V and 1 base at J, with 2 bases in the middle. The CDR3 covers 11 residues. The CDR3 DNA reads TGTGCCAGCAGCCTCCAAGAGACCCAGTACTTC. Its protein is CASSLQETQYF. Full variable domain (outside the CDR3, taken from reference TRBV11-3 and TRBJ2-5): EAGVVQSPRYKIIEKKQPVAFWCNPISGHNTLYWYLQNLGQGPELLIRYENEEAVDDSQLPKDRFSAERLKGVDSTLKIQPAELGDSAVYLCASSLQETQYFGPGTRLLVL.

The chain uses TRBV3-1 (or the pseudogene TRBV3-2) and TRBJ2-3; 8 nucleotides match TRBD1. Germline-derived CDR1 and CDR2 are LGHDT and YNNKEL (reference sequence). V dropped 3 bases and J dropped 3; count of bases not matched to a gene: 5. The CDR3 has 15 amino acids. The CDR3, as DNA: TGTGCCAGCAGCCAGAACCAGGGGGCGACAGATACGCAGTATTTT. Translation: CASSQNQGATDTQYF.

V is TRBV7-9 and J is TRBJ2-5, with D possibly being TRBD2 (5 bases). In germline, CDR1 is SEHNR, CDR2 FQNEAQ (reference sequence). Trimming removed 3 bases at V and 2 bases at J, with 13 bases between. CDR3 size: 15 residues. CDR3 sequence reads: CASSFQAGPQETQYF. The CDR3 DNA is TGTGCCAGCAGCTTCCAGGCGGGTCCTCAAGAGACCCAGTACTTC.

The chain employs TRBV7-8 and TRBJ2-1, with D tentatively TRBD2 (7 bases). Germline V gene data show CDR1 as SGHVS and CDR2 as FQNEAQ. V was trimmed by 0 bases and J by 7 bases, leaving 13 bases between them. This CDR3 is 15 amino acids long. CDR3 amino acids: CASSLAGGPFNEQFF. For the CDR3, the DNA is TGTGCCAGCAGCTTAGCGGGGGGGCCGTTTAATGAGCAGTTCTTC.

J is TRBJ1-1 and V is TRBV19; D may be TRBD1 (5 bases). Germline V lookup: CDR1 LNHDA, CDR2 SQIVND (reference sequence). The CDR3 runs 14 residues. Trimming pared 1 base from V and 4 bases from J, leaving 10 bases between. The CDR3 here is CASSIGERGTEAFF. For the CDR3, the DNA is TGTGCCAGTAGTATAGGGGAAAGGGGCACTGAAGCTTTCTTT.

The CDR3 loop is CASSYLGTANTEAFF. The DNA for the CDR3 is TGTGCCAGCAGTTACCTCGGGACAGCGAACACTGAAGCTTTCTTT. The rearrangement links TRBV27 to TRBJ1-1; 7 bases line up with TRBD1. V trimming: 4 bases; J trimming: 1 base; junction bases outside the gene matches: 6. Germline V gene sequence: CDR1 MNHEY, CDR2 SMNVEV (reference sequence). This CDR3 spans 15 amino acids.

The CDR3 protein is CSVNRGPPAGGYNEQFF. The CDR3 DNA reads as TGCAGCGTTAACAGGGGGCCCCCAGCGGGAGGGTACAATGAGCAGTTCTTC. The genes are TRBV29-1 and TRBJ2-1; possibly TRBD2 for D (10 bases). Germline V lookup: CDR1 SQVTM, CDR2 ANQGSEA. This CDR3 spans 17 amino acids. V was cut by 5 bases and J by 4 bases, with 24 bases left in between.

The V and J genes are TRBV2 and TRBJ1-1; 8 bases are shared with TRBD1. CDR1 is SNHLY and CDR2 is FYNNEI in the germline V gene. V lost 6 bases and J lost 1; bases outside the gene matches: 10. The CDR3 totals 16 residues. The CDR3 DNA follows: TGTGCCAGCAGGACGGACAGGGCGCTCGGGAACACTGAAGCTTTCTTT. Translation gives CASRTDRALGNTEAFF.

This rearrangement joins TRBV7-9 to TRBJ2-7, with a weak D call TRBD2 (5 bases). V was trimmed by 1 base and J by 10 bases, leaving 11 bases between them. The CDR3 contains 12 residues. Germline V lookup: CDR1 SEHNR, CDR2 FQNEAQ (reference sequence). The CDR3 sequence: CASSLVGSYQYF. The CDR3 DNA sequence: TGTGCCAGCAGCTTAGTTGGGAGTTATCAGTACTTC.

This rearrangement joins TRBV24-1 to TRBJ2-1, with 13 bases aligning to TRBD2. V lost 4 bases and J lost 5; bases outside the gene matches: 4. Looked up from germline, CDR1 is KGHDR and CDR2 is SFDVKD. CDR3 length: 16 amino acids. The CDR3 DNA follows: TGTGCCACCAGTGAGTCGGGACTAGCGGGAAACAATGAGCAGTTCTTC. It specifies CATSESGLAGNNEQFF.

The chain couples TRBV2 to TRBJ2-2; unclear D gene. There are 13 residues in the CDR3. In germline, CDR1 is SNHLY, CDR2 FYNNEI. The ends were cut back, 7 bases at V and 6 bases at J, with 12 bases in the middle. Written as DNA, the CDR3 is TGTGCCAGCAACCCCCAACGGGCCGGGGAGCTGTTTTTT. It codes for CASNPQRAGELFF.

This clone is medium-sized. This chain uses TRBV27 with TRBJ2-2; 10 bases are a match to TRBD1. The CDR3 is 15 residues long. The germline CDR1 and CDR2 sequences are MNHEY and SMNVEV (reference sequence). The V segment lost 5 bases and the J segment 7 bases; nucleotides outside the gene matches: 7. In DNA form, the CDR3 reads TGTGCCAGCAGTCTGGGACAGGGGTTGGGCGGGGAGCTGTTTTTT. Its translation is CASSLGQGLGGELFF.

This clone was recorded only once. The rearrangement joins TRBV27 to TRBJ2-5; TRBD1 is a possible D gene (6 bases). The CDR3 has 13 residues. V lost 4 bases to trimming and J lost 5 bases, with 11 bases between them. Germline loops: CDR1 MNHEY, CDR2 SMNVEV (reference sequence). The CDR3 DNA reads TGTGCCAGCAGTTGGGGGCGGCGGGAGACCCAGTACTTC. Protein product: CASSWGRRETQYF.

This chain uses TRBV25-1 with TRBJ2-1, with a weak D call TRBD1 (5 bases). This CDR3 spans 16 amino acids. Per germline, CDR1 MGHDK and CDR2 SYGVNS. Trimming removed 1 base from V and 1 base from J, with 11 bases in between. The CDR3 sequence: CASSELSGPSYNEQFF. The CDR3 DNA follows: TGTGCCAGCAGTGAATTATCAGGGCCTTCCTACAATGAGCAGTTCTTC.

This rearrangement joins TRBV19 to TRBJ1-1; possibly TRBD1 for D (6 bases). This CDR3 is 15 amino acids long. Germline CDR1 LNHDA, CDR2 SQIVND (reference sequence). V was cut by 6 bases and J by 0 bases, with 14 bases left in between. The CDR3 DNA reads as TGTGCCAGTAGCCGATACAGGGAAATGAACACTGAAGCTTTCTTT. Its translation: CASSRYREMNTEAFF.

The chain recombines TRBV28 with TRBJ1-5, with TRBD1 as a possible D gene (6 bases). V was cut by 3 bases and J by 0 bases, with 12 bases left in between. This CDR3 has 16 residues. From germline, CDR1 is MDHEN and CDR2 SYDVKM. This CDR3 is CASSLGARYSNQPQHF. The CDR3 region has the DNA TGTGCCAGCAGTTTGGGGGCCCGATATAGCAATCAGCCCCAGCATTTT.

V usage is TRBV7-8 and J usage is TRBJ1-1; the D gene is possibly TRBD1 (5 bases). V shed 5 bases and J shed 4 bases, with 17 bases lying between them. The CDR3 sequence is 15 residues long. Germline CDR1 and CDR2: SGHVS and FQNEAQ. The DNA for the CDR3 is TGTGCCAGCAGCCCAAAGGCGTGGGGCACCACTGAAGCTTTCTTT. Its translation: CASSPKAWGTTEAFF. Looking up the rest from reference TRBV7-8 and TRBJ1-1 gives the full variable domain: GAGVSQSPRYKVAKRGQDVALRCDPISGHVSLFWYQQALGQGPEFLTYFQNEAQLDKSGLPSDRFFAERPEGSVSTLKIQRTQQEDSAVYLCASSPKAWGTTEAFFGQGTRLTVV.

The chain couples TRBV29-1 to TRBJ2-1; TRBD1 aligns across 8 bases. With V trimmed by 7 bases and J by 10 bases, 21 bases remained unmatched. The CDR3 covers 16 residues. Per germline, CDR1 SQVTM and CDR2 ANQGSEA. In DNA, the CDR3 is TGCAGCGCCGGGCGTATTGGGACAGGCAGGGGAGGCGAGCAGTTCTTC. This translates into CSAGRIGTGRGGEQFF.

The V gene is TRBV27, the J gene TRBJ1-2; 7 bases are a match to TRBD1. Losses at the gene ends were 3 bases for V and 3 bases for J; bases not matched to a gene: 16. The length of the CDR3 is 18 residues. Germline V gives CDR1 MNHEY, CDR2 SMNVEV (reference sequence). CDR3 amino acids: CASSLRSREYRGHYGYTF. The CDR3 DNA reads as TGTGCCAGCAGTTTGAGATCGAGGGAATACAGGGGACACTATGGCTACACCTTC.

The chain joins TRBV5-8 to TRBJ2-3, with a possible D match to TRBD2 (6 bases). Germline V gives CDR1 SGHTS, CDR2 YDEGEE. The CDR3 spans 16 residues. Trimming cost V 6 bases and J 1 base, with 18 bases left between them. The CDR3: CASIPDSGLRTDTQYF. CDR3 nucleotide sequence: TGTGCCAGCATCCCGGACTCGGGACTCCGCACAGATACGCAGTATTTT.

The chain carries TRBV11-3 and TRBJ1-3, with TRBD1 matching over 8 bases. Trimming cost V 5 bases and J 8 bases; bases outside gene matches: 11. The CDR3 runs 15 residues. Germline loops: CDR1 SGHNT, CDR2 YENEEA. This CDR3 reads CASSPRTGPGDTIYF. In nucleotides, the CDR3 is TGTGCCAGCAGCCCTCGGACAGGGCCAGGGGACACCATATATTTT.

Here the CDR3 reads CASSLGGTFNAEAFF. The CDR3 DNA is TGTGCCAGCAGCTTAGGGGGGACATTTAACGCTGAAGCTTTCTTT. This rearrangement joins TRBV13 to TRBJ1-1; tentative D call: TRBD1 (6 bases). The CDR3 length is 15 residues. Deletions cut 0 bases from V and 6 bases from J, with 14 bases between. Germline-derived CDR1 and CDR2 are PRHDT and FYEKMQ (reference sequence).

The rearrangement joins TRBV3-1 (or the pseudogene TRBV3-2) to TRBJ2-7; D remains ambiguous. V lost 0 bases and J 3 bases, leaving 6 bases between the germline ends. Germline V gene sequence: CDR1 LGHDT, CDR2 YNNKEL (reference sequence). CDR3 length: 13 amino acids. CDR3 region: CASSQDYGYEQYF. The CDR3 coding sequence is TGTGCCAGCAGCCAAGATTACGGCTACGAGCAGTACTTC.

The chain carries TRBV5-1 and TRBJ2-2, with 9 positions matching TRBD1. With 4 bases clipped from V and 1 base from J, the junction kept 11 bases outside the gene matches. From germline, CDR1 is SGHRS and CDR2 YFSETQ. The CDR3 covers 18 residues. Here the CDR3 reads CASSKQQQGAQNTGELFF. For the CDR3, the DNA is TGCGCCAGCAGCAAACAACAACAGGGGGCTCAGAACACCGGGGAGCTGTTTTTT.

This chain's CDR3 is CASSTRYHSGGSTDTQYF. The CDR3 bases are TGTGCCAGTAGTACCCGCTACCATAGCGGCGGTAGCACAGATACGCAGTATTTT. V and J are TRBV19 and TRBJ2-3; D is possibly TRBD2 (6 bases). V was trimmed by 4 bases and J by 0 bases, leaving 20 bases between them. Germline loops: CDR1 LNHDA, CDR2 SQIVND (reference sequence). The CDR3 covers 18 residues.